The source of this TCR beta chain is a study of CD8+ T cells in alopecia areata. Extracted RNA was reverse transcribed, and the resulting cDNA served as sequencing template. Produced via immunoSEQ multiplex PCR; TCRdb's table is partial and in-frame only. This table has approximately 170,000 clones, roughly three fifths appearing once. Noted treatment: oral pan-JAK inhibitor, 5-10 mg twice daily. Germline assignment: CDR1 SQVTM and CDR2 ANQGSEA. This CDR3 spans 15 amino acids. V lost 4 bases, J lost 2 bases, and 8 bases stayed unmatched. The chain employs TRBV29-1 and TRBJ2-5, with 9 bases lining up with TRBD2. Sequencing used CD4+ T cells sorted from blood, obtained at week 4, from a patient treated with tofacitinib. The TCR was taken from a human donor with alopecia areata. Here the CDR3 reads CSVGLAGLSQETQYF. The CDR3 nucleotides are TGCAGCGTTGGGCTAGCGGGGCTGTCTCAAGAGACCCAGTACTTC.